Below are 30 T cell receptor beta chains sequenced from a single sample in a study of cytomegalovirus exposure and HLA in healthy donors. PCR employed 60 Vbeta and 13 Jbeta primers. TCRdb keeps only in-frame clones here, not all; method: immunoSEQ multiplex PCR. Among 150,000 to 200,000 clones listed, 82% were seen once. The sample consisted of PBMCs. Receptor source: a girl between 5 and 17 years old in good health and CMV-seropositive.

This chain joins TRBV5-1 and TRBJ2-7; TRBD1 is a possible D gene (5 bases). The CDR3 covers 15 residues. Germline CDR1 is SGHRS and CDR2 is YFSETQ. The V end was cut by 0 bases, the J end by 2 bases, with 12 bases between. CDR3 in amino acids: CASSLAADNTYEQYF. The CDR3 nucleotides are TGCGCCAGCAGCTTGGCTGCGGACAATACCTACGAGCAGTACTTC.

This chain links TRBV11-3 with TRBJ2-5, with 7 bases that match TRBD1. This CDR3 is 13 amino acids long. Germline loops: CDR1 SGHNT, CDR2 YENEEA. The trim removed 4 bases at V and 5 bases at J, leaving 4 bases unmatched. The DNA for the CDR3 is TGTGCCAGCAGCTCGACAGGGCTGGAGACCCAGTACTTC. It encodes CASSSTGLETQYF.

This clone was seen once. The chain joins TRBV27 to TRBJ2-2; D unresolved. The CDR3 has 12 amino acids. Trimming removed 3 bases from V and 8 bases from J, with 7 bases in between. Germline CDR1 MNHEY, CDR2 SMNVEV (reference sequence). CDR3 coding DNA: TGTGCCAGCAGTTTCTGGCTTGGGGAGCTGTTTTTT. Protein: CASSFWLGELFF.

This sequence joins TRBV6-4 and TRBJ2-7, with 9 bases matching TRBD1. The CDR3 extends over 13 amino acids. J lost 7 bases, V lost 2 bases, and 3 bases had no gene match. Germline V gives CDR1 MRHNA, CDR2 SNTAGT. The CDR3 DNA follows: TGTGCCAGCAGTGACGAGACAGGGGGGGAGCAGTACTTC. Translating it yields CASSDETGGEQYF.

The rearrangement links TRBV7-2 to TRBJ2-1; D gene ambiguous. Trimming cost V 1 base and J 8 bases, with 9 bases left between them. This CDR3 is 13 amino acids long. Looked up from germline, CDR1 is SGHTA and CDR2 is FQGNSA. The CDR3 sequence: CASSLGLRDEQFF. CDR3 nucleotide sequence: TGTGCCAGCAGCTTAGGCCTACGGGATGAGCAGTTCTTC. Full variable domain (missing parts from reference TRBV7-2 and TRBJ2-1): GAGVSQSPSNKVTEKGKDVELRCDPISGHTALYWYRQSLGQGLEFLIYFQGNSAPDKSGLPSDRFSAERTGGSVSTLTIQRTQQEDSAVYLCASSLGLRDEQFFGPGTRLTVL.

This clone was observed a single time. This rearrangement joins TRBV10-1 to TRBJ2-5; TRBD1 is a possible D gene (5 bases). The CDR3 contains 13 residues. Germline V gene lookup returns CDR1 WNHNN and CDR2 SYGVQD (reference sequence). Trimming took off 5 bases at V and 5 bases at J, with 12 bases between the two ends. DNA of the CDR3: TGCGCCAGCAGTAGGGGTCTTGGGGAGACCCAGTACTTC. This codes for CASSRGLGETQYF.

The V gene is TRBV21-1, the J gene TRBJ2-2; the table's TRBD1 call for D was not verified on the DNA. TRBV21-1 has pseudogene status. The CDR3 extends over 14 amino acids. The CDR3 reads CASSKARGRGELFF. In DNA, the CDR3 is TGTGCCAGCAGCAAAGCTAGGGGCCGCGGGGAGCTGTTTTTT.

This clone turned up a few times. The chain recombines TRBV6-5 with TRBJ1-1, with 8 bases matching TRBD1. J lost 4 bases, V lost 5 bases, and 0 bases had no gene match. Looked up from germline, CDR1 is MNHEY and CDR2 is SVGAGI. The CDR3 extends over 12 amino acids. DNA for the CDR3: TGTGCCAGCAGTCAGGGGGCCACTGAAGCTTTCTTT. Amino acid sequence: CASSQGATEAFF.

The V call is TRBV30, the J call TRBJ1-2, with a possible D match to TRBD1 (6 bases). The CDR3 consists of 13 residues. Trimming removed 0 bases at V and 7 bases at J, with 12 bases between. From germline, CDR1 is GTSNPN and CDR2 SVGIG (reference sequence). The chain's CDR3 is CAWSVQGRGGYTF. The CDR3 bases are TGTGCCTGGAGTGTACAGGGAAGGGGTGGCTACACCTTC.

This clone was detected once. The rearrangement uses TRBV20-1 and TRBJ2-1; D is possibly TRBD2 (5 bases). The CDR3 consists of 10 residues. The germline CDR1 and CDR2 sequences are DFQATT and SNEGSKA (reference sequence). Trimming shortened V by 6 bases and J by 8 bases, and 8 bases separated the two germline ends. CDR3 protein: CSAQDYEQFF. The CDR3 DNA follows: TGCAGTGCCCAGGACTATGAGCAGTTCTTC.

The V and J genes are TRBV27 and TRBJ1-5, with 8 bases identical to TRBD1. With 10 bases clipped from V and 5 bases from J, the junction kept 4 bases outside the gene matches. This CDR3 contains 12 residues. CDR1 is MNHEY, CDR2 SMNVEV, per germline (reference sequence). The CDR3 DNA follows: TGTGCCAACAACAGGGGGTATCAGCCCCAGCATTTT. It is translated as CANNRGYQPQHF.

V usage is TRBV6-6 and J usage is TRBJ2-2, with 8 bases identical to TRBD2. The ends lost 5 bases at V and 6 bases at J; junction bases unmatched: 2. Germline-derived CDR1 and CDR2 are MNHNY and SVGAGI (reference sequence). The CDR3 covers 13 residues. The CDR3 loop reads CASSQAGAGELFF. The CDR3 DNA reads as TGTGCCAGCAGTCAAGCGGGAGCCGGGGAGCTGTTTTTT.

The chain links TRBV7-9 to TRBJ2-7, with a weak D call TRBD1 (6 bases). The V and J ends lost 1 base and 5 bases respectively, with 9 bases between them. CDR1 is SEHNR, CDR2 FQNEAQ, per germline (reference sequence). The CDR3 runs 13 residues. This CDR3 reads CASSLGQANEQYF. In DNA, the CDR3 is TGTGCCAGCAGCTTAGGACAGGCCAACGAGCAGTACTTC.

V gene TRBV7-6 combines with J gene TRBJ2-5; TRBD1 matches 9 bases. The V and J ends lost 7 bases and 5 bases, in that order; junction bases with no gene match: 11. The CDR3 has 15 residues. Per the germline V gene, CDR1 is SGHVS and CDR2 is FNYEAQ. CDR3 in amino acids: CASIPEGTGSETQYF. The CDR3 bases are TGTGCCAGCATTCCCGAAGGGACAGGGTCGGAGACCCAGTACTTC.

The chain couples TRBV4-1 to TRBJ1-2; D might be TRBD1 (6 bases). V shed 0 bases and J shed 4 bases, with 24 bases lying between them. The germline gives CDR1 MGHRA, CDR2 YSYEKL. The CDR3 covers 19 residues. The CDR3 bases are TGCGCCAGCAGCCAAGACGTTGCCCCCTGGCAGGGGCAACGCTATGGCTACACCTTC. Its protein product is CASSQDVAPWQGQRYGYTF.

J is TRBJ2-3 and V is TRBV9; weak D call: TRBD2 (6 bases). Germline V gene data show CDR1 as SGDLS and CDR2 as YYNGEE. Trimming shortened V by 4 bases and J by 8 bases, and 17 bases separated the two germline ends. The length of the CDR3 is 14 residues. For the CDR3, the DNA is TGTGCCAGCAGCCCCTGGGACTCCCCAGGTACGCAGTATTTT. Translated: CASSPWDSPGTQYF.

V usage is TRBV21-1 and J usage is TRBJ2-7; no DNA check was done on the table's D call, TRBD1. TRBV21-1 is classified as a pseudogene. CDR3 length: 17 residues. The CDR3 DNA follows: TGTGCCAGCAACTCGGATAGGTCCAGGGTCGCCCCCTACGAGCAGTACTTC. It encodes CASNSDRSRVAPYEQYF.

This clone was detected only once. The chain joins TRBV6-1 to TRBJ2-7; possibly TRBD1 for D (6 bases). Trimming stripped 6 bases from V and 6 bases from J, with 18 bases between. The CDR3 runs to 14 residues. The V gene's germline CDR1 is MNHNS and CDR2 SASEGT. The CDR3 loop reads CASRGQIDSSEQYF. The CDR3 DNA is TGTGCCAGCAGAGGACAGATCGATAGTTCCGAGCAGTACTTC.

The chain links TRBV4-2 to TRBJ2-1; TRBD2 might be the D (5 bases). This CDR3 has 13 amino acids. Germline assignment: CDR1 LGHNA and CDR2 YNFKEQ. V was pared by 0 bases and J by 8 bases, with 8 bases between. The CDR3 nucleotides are TGTGCCAGCAGCCAAGATGGAGGCGATGAGCAGTTCTTC. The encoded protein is CASSQDGGDEQFF.

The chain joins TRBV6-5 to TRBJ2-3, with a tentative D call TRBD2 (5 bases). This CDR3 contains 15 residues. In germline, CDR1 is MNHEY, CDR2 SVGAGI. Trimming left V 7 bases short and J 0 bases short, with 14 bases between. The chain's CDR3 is CASTRGGPSTDTQYF. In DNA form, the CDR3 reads TGTGCCAGCACCCGAGGAGGCCCTAGCACAGATACGCAGTATTTT.

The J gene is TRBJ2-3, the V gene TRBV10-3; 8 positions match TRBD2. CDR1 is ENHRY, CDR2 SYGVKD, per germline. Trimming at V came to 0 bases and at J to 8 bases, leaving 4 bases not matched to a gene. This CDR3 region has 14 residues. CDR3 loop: CAISESGLEITQYF. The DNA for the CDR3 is TGTGCCATCAGTGAGTCGGGACTAGAAATTACGCAGTATTTT.

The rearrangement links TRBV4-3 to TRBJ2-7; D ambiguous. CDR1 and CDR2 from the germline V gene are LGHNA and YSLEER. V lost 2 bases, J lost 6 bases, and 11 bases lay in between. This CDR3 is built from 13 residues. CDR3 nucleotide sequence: TGCGCCAGCAGCCAATGGGCCCTGGGCGAGCAGTACTTC. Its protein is CASSQWALGEQYF.

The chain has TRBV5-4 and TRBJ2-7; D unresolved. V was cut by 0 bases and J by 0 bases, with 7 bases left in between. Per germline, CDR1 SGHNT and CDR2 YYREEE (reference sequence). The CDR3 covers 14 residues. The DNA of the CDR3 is TGTGCCAGCAGCTTGGTGGGCGCCTCCTACGAGCAGTACTTC. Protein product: CASSLVGASYEQYF.

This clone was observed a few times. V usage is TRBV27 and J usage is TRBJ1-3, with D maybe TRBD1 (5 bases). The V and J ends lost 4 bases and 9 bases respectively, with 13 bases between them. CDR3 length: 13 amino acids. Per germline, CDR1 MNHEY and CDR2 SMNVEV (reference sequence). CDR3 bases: TGTGCCAGCAGTTCCGGCAGGGAGGCCACCATATATTTT. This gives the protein CASSSGREATIYF.

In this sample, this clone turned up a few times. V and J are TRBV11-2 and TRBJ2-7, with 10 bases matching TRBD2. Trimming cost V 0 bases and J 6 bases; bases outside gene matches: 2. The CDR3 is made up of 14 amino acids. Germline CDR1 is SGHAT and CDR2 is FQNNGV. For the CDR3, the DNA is TGTGCCAGCAGCTTAGAAAGACTAGCGGGCGAGCAGTACTTC. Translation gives CASSLERLAGEQYF.

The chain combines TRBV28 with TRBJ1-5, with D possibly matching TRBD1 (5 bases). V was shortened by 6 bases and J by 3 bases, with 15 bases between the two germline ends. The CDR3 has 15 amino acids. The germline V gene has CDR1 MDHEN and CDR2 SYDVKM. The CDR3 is CASSLPDTINQPQHF. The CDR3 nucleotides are TGTGCCAGCAGCTTGCCGGACACTATCAATCAGCCCCAGCATTTT. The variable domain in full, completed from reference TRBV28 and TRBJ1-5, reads DVKVTQSSRYLVKRTGEKVFLECVQDMDHENMFWYRQDPGLGLRLIYFSYDVKMKEKGDIPEGYSVSREKKERFSLILESASTNQTSMYLCASSLPDTINQPQHFGDGTRLSIL.

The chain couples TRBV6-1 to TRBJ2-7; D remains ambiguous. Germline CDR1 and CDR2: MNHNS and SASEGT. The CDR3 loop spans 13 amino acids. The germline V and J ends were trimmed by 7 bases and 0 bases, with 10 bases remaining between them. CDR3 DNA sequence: TGTGCCAGCACGAGGATATCCTCCTACGAGCAGTACTTC. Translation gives CASTRISSYEQYF.

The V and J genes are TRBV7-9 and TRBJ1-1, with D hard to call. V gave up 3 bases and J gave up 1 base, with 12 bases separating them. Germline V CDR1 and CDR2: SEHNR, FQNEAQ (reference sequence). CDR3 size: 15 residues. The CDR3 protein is CASSFKAAWNTEAFF. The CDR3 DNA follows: TGTGCCAGCAGCTTCAAGGCAGCGTGGAACACTGAAGCTTTCTTT.

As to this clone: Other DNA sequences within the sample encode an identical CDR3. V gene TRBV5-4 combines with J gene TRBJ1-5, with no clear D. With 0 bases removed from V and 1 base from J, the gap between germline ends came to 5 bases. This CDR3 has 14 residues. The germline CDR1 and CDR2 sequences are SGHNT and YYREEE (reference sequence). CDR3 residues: CASSLDGSNQPQHF. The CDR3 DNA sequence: TGTGCCAGCAGCTTGGACGGGAGCAATCAGCCCCAGCATTTT.

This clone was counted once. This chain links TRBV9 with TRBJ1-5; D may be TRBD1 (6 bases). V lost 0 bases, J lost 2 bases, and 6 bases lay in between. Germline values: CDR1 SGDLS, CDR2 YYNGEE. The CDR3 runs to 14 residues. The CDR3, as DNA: TGTGCCAGCAGCGTAGCAGGGGGCAATCAGCCCCAGCATTTT. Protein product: CASSVAGGNQPQHF. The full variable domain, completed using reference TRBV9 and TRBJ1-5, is DSGVTQTPKHLITATGQRVTLRCSPRSGDLSVYWYQQSLDQGLQFLIQYYNGEERAKGNILERFSAQQFPDLHSELNLSSLELGDSALYFCASSVAGGNQPQHFGDGTRLSIL.